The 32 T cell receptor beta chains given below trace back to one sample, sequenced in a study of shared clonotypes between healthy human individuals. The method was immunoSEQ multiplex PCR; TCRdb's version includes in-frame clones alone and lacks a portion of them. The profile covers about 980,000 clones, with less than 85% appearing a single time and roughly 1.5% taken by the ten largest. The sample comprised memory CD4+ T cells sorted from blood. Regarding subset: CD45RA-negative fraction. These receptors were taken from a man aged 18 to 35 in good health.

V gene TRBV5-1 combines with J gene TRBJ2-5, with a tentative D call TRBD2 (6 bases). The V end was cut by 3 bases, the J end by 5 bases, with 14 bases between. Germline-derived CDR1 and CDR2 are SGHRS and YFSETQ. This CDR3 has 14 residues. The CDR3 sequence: CASSWGDSRETQYF. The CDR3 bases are TGCGCCAGCAGCTGGGGGGACTCAAGGGAGACCCAGTACTTC.

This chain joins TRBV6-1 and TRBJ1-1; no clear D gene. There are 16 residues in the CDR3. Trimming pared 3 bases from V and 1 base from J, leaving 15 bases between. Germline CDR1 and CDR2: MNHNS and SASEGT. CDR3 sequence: CASSDTLTIQNTEAFF. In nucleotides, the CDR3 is TGTGCCAGCAGTGATACCCTAACCATTCAGAACACTGAAGCTTTCTTT.

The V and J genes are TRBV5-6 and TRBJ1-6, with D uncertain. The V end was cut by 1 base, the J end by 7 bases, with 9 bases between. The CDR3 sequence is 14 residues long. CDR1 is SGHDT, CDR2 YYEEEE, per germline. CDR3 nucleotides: TGTGCCAGCAGCTTGTTAAGGGAGAATTCACCCCTCCACTTT. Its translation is CASSLLRENSPLHF.

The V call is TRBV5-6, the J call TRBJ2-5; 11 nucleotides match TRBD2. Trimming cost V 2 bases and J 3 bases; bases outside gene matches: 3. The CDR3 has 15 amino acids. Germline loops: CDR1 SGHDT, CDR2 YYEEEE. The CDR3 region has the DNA TGTGCCAGCAGCTTCACTAGCGGGGGCGAAGAGACCCAGTACTTC. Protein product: CASSFTSGGEETQYF.

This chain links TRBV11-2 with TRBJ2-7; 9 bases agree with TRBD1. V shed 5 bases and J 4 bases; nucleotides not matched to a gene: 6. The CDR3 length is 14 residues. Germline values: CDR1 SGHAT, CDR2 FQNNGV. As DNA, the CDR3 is TGTGCCAGCAGCACCCGGGACAGGGTATACGAGCAGTACTTC. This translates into CASSTRDRVYEQYF.

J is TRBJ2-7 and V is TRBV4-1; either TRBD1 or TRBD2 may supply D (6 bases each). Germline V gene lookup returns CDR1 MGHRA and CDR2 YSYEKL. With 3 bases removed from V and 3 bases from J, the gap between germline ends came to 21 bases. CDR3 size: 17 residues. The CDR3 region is CASSQGNRGHKNYEQYF. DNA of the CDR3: TGCGCCAGCAGCCAGGGGAACCGGGGGCATAAAAACTACGAGCAGTACTTC.

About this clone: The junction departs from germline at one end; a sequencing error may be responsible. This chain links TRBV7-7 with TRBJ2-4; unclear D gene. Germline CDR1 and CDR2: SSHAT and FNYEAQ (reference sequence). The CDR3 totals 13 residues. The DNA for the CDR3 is TGTGCTAGCAGCTTAGGCCTTAAGGACATTCAGTACTTC. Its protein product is CASSLGLKDIQYF.

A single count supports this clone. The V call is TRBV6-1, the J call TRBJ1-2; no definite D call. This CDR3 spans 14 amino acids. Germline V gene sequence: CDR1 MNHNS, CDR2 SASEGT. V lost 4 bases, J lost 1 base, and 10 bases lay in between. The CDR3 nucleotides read TGTGCCAGCAGTGTAATGACGGTTAACTATGGCTACACCTTC. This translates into CASSVMTVNYGYTF.

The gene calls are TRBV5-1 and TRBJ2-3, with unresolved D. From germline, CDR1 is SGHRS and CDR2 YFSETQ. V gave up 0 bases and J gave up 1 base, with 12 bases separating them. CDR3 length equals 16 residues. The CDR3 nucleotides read TGCGCCAGCAGCTTGGTTCCTGGTCTCGGCACAGATACGCAGTATTTT. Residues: CASSLVPGLGTDTQYF. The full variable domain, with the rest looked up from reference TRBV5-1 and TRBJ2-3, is KAGVTQTPRYLIKTRGQQVTLSCSPISGHRSVSWYQQTPGQGLQFLFEYFSETQRNKGNFPGRFSGRQFSNSRSEMNVSTLELGDSALYLCASSLVPGLGTDTQYFGPGTRLTVL.

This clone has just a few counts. DNA for the CDR3: TGTGCCAGCAGCTCGGACACGAACACTGAAGCTTTCTTT. Protein: CASSSDTNTEAFF. The chain couples TRBV7-6 to TRBJ1-1; tentatively, D is TRBD1 (5 bases). V lost 4 bases to trimming and J lost 1 base, with 7 bases between them. The CDR3 totals 13 residues. Germline V gives CDR1 SGHVS, CDR2 FNYEAQ.

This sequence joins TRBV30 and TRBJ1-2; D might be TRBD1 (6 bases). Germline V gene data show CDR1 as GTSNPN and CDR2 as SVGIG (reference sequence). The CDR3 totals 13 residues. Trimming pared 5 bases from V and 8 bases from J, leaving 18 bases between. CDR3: CAWVGTQRSGYTF. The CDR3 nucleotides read TGTGCCTGGGTCGGGACACAACGGTCGGGCTACACCTTC.

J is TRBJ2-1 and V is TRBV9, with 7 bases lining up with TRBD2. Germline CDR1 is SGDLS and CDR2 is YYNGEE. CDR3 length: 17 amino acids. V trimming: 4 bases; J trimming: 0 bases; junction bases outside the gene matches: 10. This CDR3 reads CASSPLGTKHSYNEQFF. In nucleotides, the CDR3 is TGTGCCAGCAGCCCACTGGGGACTAAACACTCCTACAATGAGCAGTTCTTC.

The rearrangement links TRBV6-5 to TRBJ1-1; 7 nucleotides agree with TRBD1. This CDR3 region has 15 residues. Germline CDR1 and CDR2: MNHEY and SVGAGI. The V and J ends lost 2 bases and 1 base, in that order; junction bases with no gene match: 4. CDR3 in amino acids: CASSYQGGENTEAFF. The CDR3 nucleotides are TGTGCCAGCAGTTACCAGGGGGGAGAGAACACTGAAGCTTTCTTT.

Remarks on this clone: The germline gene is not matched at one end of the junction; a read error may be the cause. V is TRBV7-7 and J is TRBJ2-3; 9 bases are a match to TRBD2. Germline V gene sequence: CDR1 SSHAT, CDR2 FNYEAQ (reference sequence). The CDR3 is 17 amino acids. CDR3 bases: TGTGCTAGCAGCTTAGCGCGGCGGGGGGGCCGCACAGATACGCAGTATTTT. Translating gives CASSLARRGGRTDTQYF.

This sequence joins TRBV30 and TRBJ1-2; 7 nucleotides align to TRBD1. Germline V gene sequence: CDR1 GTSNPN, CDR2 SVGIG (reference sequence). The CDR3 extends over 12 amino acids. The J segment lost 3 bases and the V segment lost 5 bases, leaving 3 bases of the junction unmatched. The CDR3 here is CAWDRAHYGYTF. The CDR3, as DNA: TGTGCCTGGGACAGGGCCCACTATGGCTACACCTTC. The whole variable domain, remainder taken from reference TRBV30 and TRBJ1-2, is SQTIHQWPATLVQPVGSPLSLECTVEGTSNPNLYWYRQAAGRGLQLLFYSVGIGQISSEVPQNLSASRPQDRQFILSSKKLLLSDSGFYLCAWDRAHYGYTFGSGTRLTVV.

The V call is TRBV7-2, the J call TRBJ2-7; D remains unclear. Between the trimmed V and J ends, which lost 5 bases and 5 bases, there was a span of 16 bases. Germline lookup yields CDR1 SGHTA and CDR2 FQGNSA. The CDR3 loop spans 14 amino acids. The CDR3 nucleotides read TGTGCCAGCAGCCCTCGCGCAGGATCGGACGAGCAGTACTTC. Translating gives CASSPRAGSDEQYF.

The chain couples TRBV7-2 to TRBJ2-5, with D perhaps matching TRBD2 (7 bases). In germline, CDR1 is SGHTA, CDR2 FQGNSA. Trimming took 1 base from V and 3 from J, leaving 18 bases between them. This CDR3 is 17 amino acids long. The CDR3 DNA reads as TGTGCCAGCAGCTTAGATCGGGGGGCGCGACTCAAAGAGACCCAGTACTTC. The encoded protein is CASSLDRGARLKETQYF.

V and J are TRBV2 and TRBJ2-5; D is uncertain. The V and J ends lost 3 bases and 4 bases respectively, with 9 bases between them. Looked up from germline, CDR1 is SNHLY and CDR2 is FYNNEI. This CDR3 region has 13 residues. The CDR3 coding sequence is TGTGCCAGCAGTGAGACTTCCCTAGAGACCCAGTACTTC. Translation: CASSETSLETQYF.

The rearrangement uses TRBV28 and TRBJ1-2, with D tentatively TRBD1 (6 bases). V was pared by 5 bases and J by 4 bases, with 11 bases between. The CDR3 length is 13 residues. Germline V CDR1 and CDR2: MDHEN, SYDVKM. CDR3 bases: TGTGCCAGCAGTATACAGGGACCCTATGGCTACACCTTC. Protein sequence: CASSIQGPYGYTF.

In nucleotides, the CDR3 is TGTGCCAGCAGCCCAGGGGGCAAGAACACTGAAGCTTTCTTT. The encoded protein is CASSPGGKNTEAFF. The chain couples TRBV7-2 to TRBJ1-1, with 8 bases fitting TRBD1. The CDR3 is 14 residues long. Unmatched junction bases numbered 3, after V lost 5 bases and J lost 1 base. From germline, CDR1 is SGHTA and CDR2 FQGNSA.

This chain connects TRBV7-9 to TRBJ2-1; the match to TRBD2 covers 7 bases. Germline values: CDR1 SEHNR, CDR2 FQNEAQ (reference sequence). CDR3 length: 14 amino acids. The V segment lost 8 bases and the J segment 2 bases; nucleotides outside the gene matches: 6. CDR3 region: CASYRAGAYNEQFF. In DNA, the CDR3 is TGTGCCAGCTACCGGGCGGGAGCCTACAATGAGCAGTTCTTC.

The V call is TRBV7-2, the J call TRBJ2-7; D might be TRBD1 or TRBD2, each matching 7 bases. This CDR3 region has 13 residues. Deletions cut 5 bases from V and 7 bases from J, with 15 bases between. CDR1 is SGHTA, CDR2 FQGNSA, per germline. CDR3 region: CASSAVQGGEQYF. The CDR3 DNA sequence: TGTGCCAGCAGCGCCGTCCAGGGGGGGGAGCAGTACTTC.

The CDR3 spells CASTGPSGETQYF. The CDR3 region has the DNA TGTGCCAGTACAGGGCCCTCCGGGGAGACCCAGTACTTC. The chain is built from TRBV5-4 and TRBJ2-5; TRBD1 might be the D (6 bases). V lost 8 bases to trimming and J lost 5 bases, with 16 bases between them. The germline V gene has CDR1 SGHNT and CDR2 YYREEE (reference sequence). This CDR3 has 13 residues.

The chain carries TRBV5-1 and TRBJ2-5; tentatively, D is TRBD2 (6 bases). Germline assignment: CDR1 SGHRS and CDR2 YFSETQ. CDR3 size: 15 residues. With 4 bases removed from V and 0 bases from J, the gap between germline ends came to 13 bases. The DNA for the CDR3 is TGCGCCAGCAGCCTAGGAGGGGCAAACCAAGAGACCCAGTACTTC. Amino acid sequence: CASSLGGANQETQYF.

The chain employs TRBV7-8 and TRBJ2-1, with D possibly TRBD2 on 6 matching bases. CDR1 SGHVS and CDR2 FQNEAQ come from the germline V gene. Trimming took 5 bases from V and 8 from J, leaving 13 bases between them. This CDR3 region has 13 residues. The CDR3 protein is CASSPLGGHEQFF. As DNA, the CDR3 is TGTGCCAGCAGCCCACTTGGAGGGCATGAGCAGTTCTTC.

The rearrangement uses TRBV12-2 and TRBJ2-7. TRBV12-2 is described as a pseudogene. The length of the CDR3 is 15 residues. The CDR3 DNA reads TGTGCAAGTCGTTTCATAGGAAGAATAGGCGACGAGCAGTACTTC. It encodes CASRFIGRIGDEQYF.

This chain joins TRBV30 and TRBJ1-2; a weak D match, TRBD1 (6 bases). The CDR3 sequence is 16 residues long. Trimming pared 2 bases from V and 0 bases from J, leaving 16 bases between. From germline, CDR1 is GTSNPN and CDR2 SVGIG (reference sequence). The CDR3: CAWSSFGQPSNYGYTF. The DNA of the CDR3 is TGTGCCTGGAGTTCCTTTGGACAGCCCTCTAACTATGGCTACACCTTC. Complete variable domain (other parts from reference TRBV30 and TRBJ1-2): SQTIHQWPATLVQPVGSPLSLECTVEGTSNPNLYWYRQAAGRGLQLLFYSVGIGQISSEVPQNLSASRPQDRQFILSSKKLLLSDSGFYLCAWSSFGQPSNYGYTFGSGTRLTVV.

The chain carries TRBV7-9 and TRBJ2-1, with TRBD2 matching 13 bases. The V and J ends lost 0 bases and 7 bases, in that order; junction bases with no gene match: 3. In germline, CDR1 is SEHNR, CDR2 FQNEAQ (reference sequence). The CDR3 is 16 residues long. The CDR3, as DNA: TGTGCCAGCAGCTTAGCGGGACTAGCGGGAAGGAATGAGCAGTTCTTC. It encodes CASSLAGLAGRNEQFF.

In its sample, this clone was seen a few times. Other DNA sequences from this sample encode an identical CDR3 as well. CDR3 region: CASSLGGVDTEAFF. The CDR3 DNA follows: TGTGCCAGCAGCTTGGGGGGAGTGGACACTGAAGCTTTCTTT. The V gene is TRBV7-2, the J gene TRBJ1-1, with D tentatively TRBD1 (5 bases). The V gene lost 3 bases and the J gene lost 3 bases, with 11 bases spanning the gap. The CDR3 length is 14 residues. Germline V lookup: CDR1 SGHTA, CDR2 FQGNSA.

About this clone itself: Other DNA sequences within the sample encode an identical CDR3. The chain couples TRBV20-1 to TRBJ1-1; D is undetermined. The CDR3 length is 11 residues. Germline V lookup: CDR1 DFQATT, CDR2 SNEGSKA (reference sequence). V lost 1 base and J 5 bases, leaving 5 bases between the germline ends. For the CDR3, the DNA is TGCAGTGCTAGAGCCAGGACTGAAGCTTTCTTT. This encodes CSARARTEAFF.

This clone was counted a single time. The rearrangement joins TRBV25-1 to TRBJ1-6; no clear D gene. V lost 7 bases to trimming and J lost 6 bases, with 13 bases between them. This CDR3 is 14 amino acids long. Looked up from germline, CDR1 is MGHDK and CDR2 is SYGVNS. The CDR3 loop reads CASNPSGFNSPLHF. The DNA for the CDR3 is TGTGCCAGCAACCCATCCGGGTTTAATTCACCCCTCCACTTT.

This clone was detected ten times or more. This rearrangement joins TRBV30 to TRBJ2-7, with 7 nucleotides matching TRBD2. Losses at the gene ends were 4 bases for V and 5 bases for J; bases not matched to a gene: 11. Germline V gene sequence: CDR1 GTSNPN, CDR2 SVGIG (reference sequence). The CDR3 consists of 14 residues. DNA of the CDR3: TGTGCCTGGACATTGGGGGGAGGGCCCCACGAGCAGTACTTC. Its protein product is CAWTLGGGPHEQYF. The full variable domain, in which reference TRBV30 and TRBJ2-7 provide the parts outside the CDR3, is SQTIHQWPATLVQPVGSPLSLECTVEGTSNPNLYWYRQAAGRGLQLLFYSVGIGQISSEVPQNLSASRPQDRQFILSSKKLLLSDSGFYLCAWTLGGGPHEQYFGPGTRLTVT.